A single sample gave rise to the 19 T cell receptor beta chains below, sequenced in a study of technical replicates of blood from four donors. Profiling relied on immunoSEQ multiplex PCR, and the TCRdb table lists in-frame clones only, not all of them. Among some 98,000 clones listed, approximately 96% were seen once. Specimen: T cells isolated from PBMCs. The receptor source for this set is a human donor in good health.

The chain employs TRBV6-1 and TRBJ1-2; possible D gene TRBD1, 6 bases. V lost 6 bases, J lost 8 bases, and 19 bases lay in between. In germline, CDR1 is MNHNS, CDR2 SASEGT. CDR3 length: 14 amino acids. The CDR3 loop is CASSRTANAVGYTF. In DNA, the CDR3 is TGTGCCAGCAGCCGGACAGCCAATGCGGTCGGCTACACCTTC.

This chain uses TRBV11-2 with TRBJ2-1; maybe TRBD1 (5 bases). Trimming shortened V by 5 bases and J by 2 bases, and 13 bases separated the two germline ends. CDR3 length equals 15 residues. CDR1 SGHAT and CDR2 FQNNGV come from the germline V gene. The CDR3 sequence: CASSVPGPTYNEQFF. In DNA, the CDR3 is TGTGCCAGCAGCGTCCCAGGGCCCACCTACAATGAGCAGTTCTTC. Filled out from reference TRBV11-2 and TRBJ2-1, the complete variable domain reads EAGVAQSPRYKIIEKRQSVAFWCNPISGHATLYWYQQILGQGPKLLIQFQNNGVVDDSQLPKDRFSAERLKGVDSTLKIQPAKLEDSAVYLCASSVPGPTYNEQFFGPGTRLTVL.

The rearrangement links TRBV5-4 to TRBJ2-7; D call uncertain. Germline lookup yields CDR1 SGHNT and CDR2 YYREEE (reference sequence). Between the trimmed V and J ends, which lost 5 bases and 6 bases, there was a span of 15 bases. There are 13 residues in the CDR3. As DNA, the CDR3 is TGTGCCAGCAGTCTTGAATCGGGTCCCGAGCAGTACTTC. Amino acids: CASSLESGPEQYF.

This sequence joins TRBV11-3 and TRBJ1-4, with D perhaps matching TRBD1 (6 bases). The CDR3 consists of 17 residues. Germline values: CDR1 SGHNT, CDR2 YENEEA. Trimming took off 3 bases at V and 0 bases at J, with 14 bases between the two ends. The CDR3 DNA is TGTGCCAGCAGCTTTAGGGGACACTCTTCAACTAATGAAAAACTGTTTTTT. This translates into CASSFRGHSSTNEKLFF.

The V gene is TRBV7-2, the J gene TRBJ2-7; 7 nucleotides align to TRBD1. The CDR3 sequence is 13 residues long. The V and J ends lost 5 bases and 5 bases, in that order; junction bases with no gene match: 6. Germline CDR1 is SGHTA and CDR2 is FQGNSA. In DNA form, the CDR3 reads TGTGCCAGCAGCCACAGGGGTCTGGACGAGCAGTACTTC. It encodes CASSHRGLDEQYF. The whole variable domain, remainder taken from reference TRBV7-2 and TRBJ2-7, is GAGVSQSPSNKVTEKGKDVELRCDPISGHTALYWYRQSLGQGLEFLIYFQGNSAPDKSGLPSDRFSAERTGGSVSTLTIQRTQQEDSAVYLCASSHRGLDEQYFGPGTRLTVT.

The chain links TRBV7-2 to TRBJ2-1; 9 nucleotides match TRBD1. The J segment lost 1 base and the V segment lost 7 bases, leaving 11 bases of the junction unmatched. CDR1 SGHTA and CDR2 FQGNSA come from the germline V gene. The CDR3 is 17 amino acids. As DNA, the CDR3 is TGTGCCAGCATCGGACAGGGGCCCTTATTGTCCTACAATGAGCAGTTCTTC. Translating gives CASIGQGPLLSYNEQFF.

This clone was found once. The V gene is TRBV11-2, the J gene TRBJ2-4, with a weak D call TRBD1 (5 bases). Trimming took off 0 bases at V and 6 bases at J, with 6 bases between the two ends. The CDR3 runs 13 residues. Germline V gene sequence: CDR1 SGHAT, CDR2 FQNNGV. In DNA, the CDR3 is TGTGCCAGCAGCTTAGAAAGGGGAAACATTCAGTACTTC. Amino acid sequence: CASSLERGNIQYF.

The chain couples TRBV5-1 to TRBJ2-7; TRBD2 agrees at 13 bases. The CDR3 covers 15 residues. CDR1 is SGHRS, CDR2 YFSETQ, per germline. Losses at the gene ends were 7 bases for V and 5 bases for J; bases not matched to a gene: 9. This CDR3 reads CASGRTSGSRDEQYF. The CDR3 DNA reads as TGCGCCAGCGGTCGGACTAGCGGGAGTAGGGACGAGCAGTACTTC. Drawing the rest from reference TRBV5-1 and TRBJ2-7, the complete variable domain is KAGVTQTPRYLIKTRGQQVTLSCSPISGHRSVSWYQQTPGQGLQFLFEYFSETQRNKGNFPGRFSGRQFSNSRSEMNVSTLELGDSALYLCASGRTSGSRDEQYFGPGTRLTVT.

The genes are TRBV2 and TRBJ2-7; TRBD1 might be the D (6 bases). CDR1 and CDR2 (germline): SNHLY, FYNNEI. This CDR3 has 15 residues. Trimming left V 1 base short and J 0 bases short, with 10 bases between. The CDR3 nucleotides read TGTGCCAGCAGTGAAGGCCGACAGGCCTCCTACGAGCAGTACTTC. This sequence encodes CASSEGRQASYEQYF.

The chain combines TRBV13 with TRBJ1-3; 7 nucleotides line up with TRBD1. This CDR3 is 14 amino acids long. V lost 5 bases and J lost 4; bases outside the gene matches: 5. The germline V gene has CDR1 PRHDT and CDR2 FYEKMQ (reference sequence). CDR3 sequence reads: CASSETGSGNTIYF. The CDR3 bases are TGTGCCAGCAGCGAGACAGGGTCCGGAAACACCATATATTTT.

This chain links TRBV6-5 with TRBJ1-2; no clear D gene. Germline-derived CDR1 and CDR2 are MNHEY and SVGAGI. The CDR3 spans 15 residues. The V end was cut by 1 base, the J end by 7 bases, with 16 bases between. This chain's CDR3 is CASSYWATVRSGYTF. As DNA, the CDR3 is TGTGCCAGCAGTTACTGGGCAACTGTGAGATCTGGCTACACCTTC.

This chain uses TRBV9 with TRBJ2-7; TRBD1 is a possible D gene (6 bases). The V end lost 0 bases, the J end lost 2 bases, and 12 bases lay between the germline ends. The length of the CDR3 is 15 residues. CDR1 and CDR2 (germline): SGDLS, YYNGEE. The CDR3: CASSVGTEGAYEQYF. DNA of the CDR3: TGTGCCAGCAGCGTAGGAACAGAGGGGGCCTACGAGCAGTACTTC.

On this clone: The sample holds other DNA sequences that translate to the same CDR3. V usage is TRBV30 and J usage is TRBJ1-1; no clear D gene. CDR1 and CDR2 (germline): GTSNPN, SVGIG (reference sequence). The CDR3 contains 11 residues. The V end was cut by 3 bases, the J end by 2 bases, with 4 bases between. CDR3 in amino acids: CAWSVNTEAFF. CDR3 coding DNA: TGTGCCTGGAGCGTTAACACTGAAGCTTTCTTT.

The gene calls are TRBV30 and TRBJ2-5; D is undetermined. The V and J ends lost 7 bases and 1 base respectively, with 16 bases between them. Germline V gene lookup returns CDR1 GTSNPN and CDR2 SVGIG (reference sequence). This CDR3 contains 14 residues. The CDR3 DNA is TGTGCCTCCCAGTATGGCGGTCCCCAAGAGACCCAGTACTTC. It codes for CASQYGGPQETQYF.

The chain employs TRBV2 and TRBJ1-6, with TRBD1 identical over 9 bases. In germline, CDR1 is SNHLY, CDR2 FYNNEI. CDR3 length: 16 amino acids. With 6 bases clipped from V and 6 bases from J, the junction kept 9 bases outside the gene matches. CDR3 sequence: CASRLTGGAFNSPLHF. For the CDR3, the DNA is TGTGCCAGCAGGCTAACAGGGGGCGCGTTTAATTCACCCCTCCACTTT.

This chain joins TRBV29-1 and TRBJ2-3, with a tentative D call TRBD2 (6 bases). V was shortened by 5 bases and J by 4 bases, with 16 bases between the two germline ends. The CDR3 is 14 amino acids. CDR1 is SQVTM and CDR2 is ANQGSEA in the germline V gene. The CDR3 here is CSVSGWRVADTQYF. DNA for the CDR3: TGCAGCGTTTCGGGATGGAGGGTTGCAGATACGCAGTATTTT.

The chain joins TRBV25-1 to TRBJ2-7; 8 bases map to TRBD1. Per the germline V gene, CDR1 is MGHDK and CDR2 is SYGVNS. Germline trimming cut 4 bases from V and 4 bases from J; bases unmatched to any gene: 6. The CDR3 has 14 amino acids. The CDR3 loop reads CASSANRGKYEQYF. The CDR3, as DNA: TGTGCCAGCAGTGCAAACAGGGGGAAATACGAGCAGTACTTC.

This clone has only one observation. This chain links TRBV7-9 with TRBJ1-4, with a weak D call TRBD1 (6 bases). The ends were cut back, 4 bases at V and 8 bases at J, with 14 bases in the middle. From germline, CDR1 is SEHNR and CDR2 FQNEAQ (reference sequence). This CDR3 has 14 residues. CDR3 nucleotides: TGTGCCAGCAGCTCCGAAGCCGGGACAGAAAAACTGTTTTTT. Translating it yields CASSSEAGTEKLFF.

J is TRBJ2-7 and V is TRBV5-1, with D possibly matching TRBD2 (5 bases). This CDR3 region has 16 residues. Germline V lookup: CDR1 SGHRS, CDR2 YFSETQ. Between the trimmed V and J ends, which lost 1 base and 5 bases, there was a span of 19 bases. The CDR3 spells CASSLRGLVISNEQYF. The CDR3 DNA reads as TGCGCCAGCAGCTTGAGAGGGCTAGTAATTTCCAACGAGCAGTACTTC.